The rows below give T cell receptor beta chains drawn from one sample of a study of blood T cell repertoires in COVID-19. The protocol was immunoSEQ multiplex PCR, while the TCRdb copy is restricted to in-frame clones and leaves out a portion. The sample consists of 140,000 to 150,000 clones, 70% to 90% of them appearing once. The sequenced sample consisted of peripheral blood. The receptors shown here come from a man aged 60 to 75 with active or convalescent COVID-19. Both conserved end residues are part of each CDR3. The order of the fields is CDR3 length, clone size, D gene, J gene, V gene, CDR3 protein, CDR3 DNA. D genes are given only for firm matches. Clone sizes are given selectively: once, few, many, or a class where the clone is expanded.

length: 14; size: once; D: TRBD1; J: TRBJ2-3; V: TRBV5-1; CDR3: CASKPGQGTDTQYF; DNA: TGCGCCAGCAAACCGGGACAGGGTACCGATACGCAGTATTTT
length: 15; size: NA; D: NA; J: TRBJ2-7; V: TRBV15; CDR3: CATSRTGSNGYEQYF; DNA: TGTGCCACCAGCAGAACTGGTAGCAATGGCTACGAGCAGTACTTC
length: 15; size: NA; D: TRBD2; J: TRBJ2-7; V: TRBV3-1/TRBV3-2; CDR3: CASSPRFGGGREQYF; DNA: TGTGCCAGCAGCCCGCGTTTCGGGGGAGGGCGGGAGCAGTACTTC
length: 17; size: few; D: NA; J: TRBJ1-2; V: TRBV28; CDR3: CASSLGRGQPANYGYTF; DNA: TGTGCCAGCAGTTTGGGAAGAGGGCAGCCCGCTAACTATGGCTACACCTTC
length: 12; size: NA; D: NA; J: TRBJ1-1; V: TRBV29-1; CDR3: CSVVISDTEAFF; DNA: TGCAGCGTTGTTATCTCGGACACTGAAGCTTTCTTT
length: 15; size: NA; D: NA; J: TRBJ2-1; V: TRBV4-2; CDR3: CASSQGGTYDNEQFF; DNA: TGTGCCAGCAGCCAAGGGGGGACATACGACAATGAGCAGTTCTTC
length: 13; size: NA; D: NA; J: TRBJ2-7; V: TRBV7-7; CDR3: CASSPGRGYEQYF; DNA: TGTGCCAGCAGCCCCGGCCGCGGGTACGAGCAGTACTTC
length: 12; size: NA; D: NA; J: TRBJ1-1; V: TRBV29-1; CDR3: CSVEFYNTEAFF; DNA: TGCAGCGTTGAATTCTATAACACTGAAGCTTTCTTT
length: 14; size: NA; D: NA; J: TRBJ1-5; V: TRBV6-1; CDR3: CASSDRTPNQPQHF; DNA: TGTGCCAGCAGTGACAGGACACCTAATCAGCCCCAGCATTTT
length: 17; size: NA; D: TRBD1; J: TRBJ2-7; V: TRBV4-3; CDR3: CASSPRGGGQGTYEQYF; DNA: TGCGCCAGCAGCCCCCGAGGAGGGGGACAGGGTACCTACGAGCAGTACTTC
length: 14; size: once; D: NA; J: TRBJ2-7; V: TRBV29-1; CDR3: CSVEAGGPSYEQYF; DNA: TGCAGCGTTGAGGCCGGGGGGCCTTCCTACGAGCAGTACTTC
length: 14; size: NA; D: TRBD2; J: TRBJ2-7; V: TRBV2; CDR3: CASRGLAGVYEQYF; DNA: TGTGCCAGCCGGGGGCTAGCGGGAGTCTACGAGCAGTACTTC
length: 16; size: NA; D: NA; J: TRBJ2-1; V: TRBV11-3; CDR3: CASSLAGTGGGDEQFF; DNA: TGTGCCAGCAGCTTAGCCGGGACCGGAGGAGGGGATGAGCAGTTCTTC
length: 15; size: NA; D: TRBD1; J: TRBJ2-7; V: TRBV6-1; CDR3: CASSERPGQDHEQYF; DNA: TGTGCCAGCAGTGAAAGGCCGGGACAGGATCACGAGCAGTACTTC
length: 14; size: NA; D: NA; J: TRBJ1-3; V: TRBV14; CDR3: CASSPLLDGNTIYF; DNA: TGTGCCAGCAGCCCACTTCTCGATGGAAACACCATATATTTT
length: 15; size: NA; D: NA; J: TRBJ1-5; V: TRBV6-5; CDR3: CASSFNRYSNQPQHF; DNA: TGTGCCAGCAGTTTTAACAGATATAGCAATCAGCCCCAGCATTTT
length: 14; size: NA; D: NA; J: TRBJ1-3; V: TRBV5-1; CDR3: CASSSAGQGNTIYF; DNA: TGCGCCAGCAGCTCCGCCGGACAGGGAAACACCATATATTTT
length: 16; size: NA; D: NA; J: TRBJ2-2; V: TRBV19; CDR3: CASTPGAGALGGELFF; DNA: TGTGCCAGTACCCCCGGGGCGGGGGCATTGGGCGGGGAGCTGTTTTTT
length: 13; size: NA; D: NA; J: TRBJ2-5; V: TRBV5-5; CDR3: CASSGTPQETQYF; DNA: TGTGCCAGCAGCGGGACACCCCAAGAGACCCAGTACTTC
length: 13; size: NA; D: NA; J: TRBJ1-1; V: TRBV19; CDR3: CASSRGLDTEAFF; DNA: TGTGCCAGTAGTAGGGGGCTCGACACTGAAGCTTTCTTT
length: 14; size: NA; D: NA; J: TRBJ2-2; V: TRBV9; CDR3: CASSVTWATGELFF; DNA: TGTGCCAGCAGCGTAACCTGGGCCACCGGGGAGCTGTTTTTT
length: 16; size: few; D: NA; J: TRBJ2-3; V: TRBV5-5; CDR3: CASSYPVSPGTDTQYF; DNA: TGTGCCAGCAGCTACCCCGTGAGCCCGGGCACAGATACGCAGTATTTT
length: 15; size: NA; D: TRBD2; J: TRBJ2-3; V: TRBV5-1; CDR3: CASKTQREGGDTQYF; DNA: TGCGCCAGCAAAACGCAGCGGGAGGGGGGAGATACGCAGTATTTT
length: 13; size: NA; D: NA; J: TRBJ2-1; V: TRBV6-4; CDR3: CASSDRSQGEQFF; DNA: TGTGCCAGCAGTGACCGGAGCCAGGGTGAGCAGTTCTTC
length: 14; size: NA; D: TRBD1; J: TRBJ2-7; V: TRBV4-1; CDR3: CASSQNRGPYEQYF; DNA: TGCGCCAGCAGCCAAAACAGGGGGCCCTACGAGCAGTACTTC
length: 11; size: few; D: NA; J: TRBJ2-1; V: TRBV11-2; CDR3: CASSLRVEQFF; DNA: TGTGCCAGCAGCTTGAGGGTTGAGCAGTTCTTC
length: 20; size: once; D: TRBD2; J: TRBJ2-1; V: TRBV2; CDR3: CATGGAKTSGSLSYHNEQFF; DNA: TGTGCCACAGGCGGGGCCAAGACTAGCGGGAGTTTAAGTTATCACAATGAGCAGTTCTTC
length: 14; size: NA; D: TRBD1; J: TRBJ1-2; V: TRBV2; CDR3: CASSDQGASYGYTF; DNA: TGTGCCAGCAGTGACCAGGGGGCGTCGTATGGCTACACCTTC
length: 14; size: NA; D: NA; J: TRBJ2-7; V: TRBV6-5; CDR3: CASSPTGNGHEQYF; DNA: TGTGCCAGCAGCCCGACCGGGAACGGCCACGAGCAGTACTTC
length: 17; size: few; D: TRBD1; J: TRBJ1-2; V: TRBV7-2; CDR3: CASSLRQGRGANYGYTF; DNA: TGTGCCAGCAGCCTTAGACAGGGTAGAGGGGCTAACTATGGCTACACCTTC
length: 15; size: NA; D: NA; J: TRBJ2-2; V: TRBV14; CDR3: CASSQDSRVGGELFF; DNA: TGTGCCAGCAGCCAAGATAGCAGGGTCGGAGGGGAGCTGTTTTTT
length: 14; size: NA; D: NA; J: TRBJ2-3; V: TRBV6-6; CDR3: CASSYSYPPDTQYF; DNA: TGTGCCAGCAGTTACTCGTATCCCCCAGATACGCAGTATTTT
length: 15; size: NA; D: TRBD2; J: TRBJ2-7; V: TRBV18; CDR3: CASSPGASGPYEQYF; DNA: TGTGCCAGCTCACCAGGGGCTAGCGGTCCCTACGAGCAGTACTTC
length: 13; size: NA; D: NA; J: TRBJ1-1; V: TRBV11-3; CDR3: CASSTQENTEAFF; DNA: TGTGCCAGCAGTACTCAAGAGAACACTGAAGCTTTCTTT
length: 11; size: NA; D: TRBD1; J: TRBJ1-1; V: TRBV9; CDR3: CASSPGGEAFF; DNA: TGTGCCAGCAGCCCAGGGGGTGAAGCTTTCTTT
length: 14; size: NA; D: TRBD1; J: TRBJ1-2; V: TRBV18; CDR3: CASSLRDRAGGYTF; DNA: TGTGCCAGCTCACTAAGAGACAGGGCCGGAGGCTACACCTTC
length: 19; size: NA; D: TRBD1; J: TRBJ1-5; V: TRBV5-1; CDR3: CASSLLPTTGTGVFQPQHF; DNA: TGCGCCAGCAGCTTGTTACCCACAACCGGGACAGGGGTTTTTCAGCCCCAGCATTTT
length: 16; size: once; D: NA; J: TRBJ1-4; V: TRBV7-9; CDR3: CASSLGGNTANEKLFF; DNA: TGTGCCAGCAGCTTAGGAGGAAACACGGCTAATGAAAAACTGTTTTTT
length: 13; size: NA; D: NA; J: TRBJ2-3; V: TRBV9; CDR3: CASSVTSTDTQYF; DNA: TGTGCCAGCAGCGTAACTAGCACAGATACGCAGTATTTT
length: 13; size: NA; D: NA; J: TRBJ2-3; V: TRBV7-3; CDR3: CASSSRTTDTQYF; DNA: TGTGCCAGCAGCTCGAGGACTACAGATACGCAGTATTTT